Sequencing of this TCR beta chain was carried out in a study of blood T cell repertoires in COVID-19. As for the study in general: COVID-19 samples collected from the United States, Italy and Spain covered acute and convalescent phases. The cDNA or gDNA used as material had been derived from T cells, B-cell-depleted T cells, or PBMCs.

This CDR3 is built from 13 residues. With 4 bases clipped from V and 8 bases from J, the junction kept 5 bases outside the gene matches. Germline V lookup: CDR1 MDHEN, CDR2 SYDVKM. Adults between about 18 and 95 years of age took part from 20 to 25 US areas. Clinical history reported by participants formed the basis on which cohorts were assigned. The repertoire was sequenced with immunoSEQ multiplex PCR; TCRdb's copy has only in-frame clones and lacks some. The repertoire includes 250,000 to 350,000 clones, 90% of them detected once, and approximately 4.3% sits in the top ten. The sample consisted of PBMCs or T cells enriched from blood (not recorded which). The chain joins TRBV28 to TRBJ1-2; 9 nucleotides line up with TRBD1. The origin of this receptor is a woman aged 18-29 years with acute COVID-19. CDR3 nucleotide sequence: TGTGCCAGCAGTTCCGGGACAGGGCAAGGCTACACCTTC. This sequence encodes CASSSGTGQGYTF.